One sample yielded the 14 T cell receptor beta chains listed below, sequenced in a study of cytomegalovirus exposure and HLA in healthy donors. Amplification used 60 Vbeta primers and 13 Jbeta primers. Only in-frame clones appear in the TCRdb table, and some are missing; sequencing was by immunoSEQ multiplex PCR. The sample has some 45,000 clones; 50% are singletons. Sequencing used PBMCs. These receptors were collected from a human donor in good health.

This clone has just a few counts. The V and J genes are TRBV9 and TRBJ2-7; D is undetermined. CDR1 and CDR2 from the germline V gene are SGDLS and YYNGEE. This CDR3 region has 13 residues. With 0 bases removed from V and 4 bases from J, the gap between germline ends came to 8 bases. The CDR3: CASSVVHGYEQYF. The CDR3 DNA follows: TGTGCCAGCAGCGTAGTTCACGGTTACGAGCAGTACTTC.

This clone was detected a few times. The chain is built from TRBV7-2 and TRBJ2-7; 9 bases agree with TRBD2. This CDR3 contains 14 residues. With 4 bases clipped from V and 0 bases from J, the junction kept 1 base outside the gene matches. CDR1 is SGHTA and CDR2 is FQGNSA in the germline V gene. CDR3: CASSWTSASYEQYF. The CDR3 DNA follows: TGTGCCAGCAGCTGGACTAGCGCCTCCTACGAGCAGTACTTC.

The chain couples TRBV12-2 to TRBJ2-2; TRBD2, as called in the table, went unchecked against the DNA. TRBV12-2 is designated a pseudogene. This CDR3 is 16 amino acids long. The CDR3 region has the DNA TGTGCAAGTCGCTTAGCAATAGCGGGGTGCACCGGGGAGCTGTTTTTT. Translation gives CASRLAIAGCTGELFF.

This chain links TRBV9 with TRBJ1-1, with 10 positions matching TRBD1. Germline-derived CDR1 and CDR2 are SGDLS and YYNGEE. The CDR3 consists of 14 residues. Trimming cost V 4 bases and J 4 bases; bases outside gene matches: 4. CDR3 nucleotides: TGTGCCAGCAGCCTCAGGACAGGGGGCACTGAAGCTTTCTTT. Amino acid sequence: CASSLRTGGTEAFF. Looking up the rest from reference TRBV9 and TRBJ1-1 gives the full variable domain: DSGVTQTPKHLITATGQRVTLRCSPRSGDLSVYWYQQSLDQGLQFLIQYYNGEERAKGNILERFSAQQFPDLHSELNLSSLELGDSALYFCASSLRTGGTEAFFGQGTRLTVV.

The rearrangement joins TRBV4-2 to TRBJ1-5, with 11 bases identical to TRBD1. J lost 1 base, V lost 5 bases, and 1 base had no gene match. The CDR3 has 15 residues. CDR1 LGHNA and CDR2 YNFKEQ come from the germline V gene. CDR3 coding DNA: TGTGCCAGCAGCAGGGACAGGGGGAGCAATCAGCCCCAGCATTTT. As protein: CASSRDRGSNQPQHF.

This clone was seen a few times. This chain uses TRBV6-5 with TRBJ1-1, with D perhaps TRBD1 (6 bases). CDR1 is MNHEY, CDR2 SVGAGI, per germline. Trimming pared 5 bases from V and 5 bases from J, leaving 15 bases between. There are 14 residues in the CDR3. The chain's CDR3 is CASSDYRARTEAFF. CDR3 DNA sequence: TGTGCCAGCAGTGACTACAGGGCGAGGACTGAAGCTTTCTTT.

This chain uses TRBV7-2 with TRBJ2-7; unclear D gene. This CDR3 has 11 residues. Germline CDR1 is SGHTA and CDR2 is FQGNSA. V was trimmed by 3 bases and J by 7 bases, leaving 7 bases between them. The CDR3 reads CASSFRREQYF. DNA of the CDR3: TGTGCCAGCAGCTTTCGGCGGGAGCAGTACTTC.

This clone came up once. In the same sample, other DNA sequences code for this CDR3. V is TRBV9 and J is TRBJ1-2; D is undetermined. Trimming pared 0 bases from V and 5 bases from J, leaving 14 bases between. The CDR3 length is 15 residues. Germline values: CDR1 SGDLS, CDR2 YYNGEE. CDR3 residues: CASSVGVVGGYGYTF. The CDR3 nucleotides read TGTGCCAGCAGCGTAGGTGTGGTTGGAGGTTATGGCTACACCTTC. Full variable domain (remainder filled in from reference TRBV9 and TRBJ1-2): DSGVTQTPKHLITATGQRVTLRCSPRSGDLSVYWYQQSLDQGLQFLIQYYNGEERAKGNILERFSAQQFPDLHSELNLSSLELGDSALYFCASSVGVVGGYGYTFGSGTRLTVV.

The chain has TRBV18 and TRBJ2-7, with a possible D match to TRBD1 (5 bases). Germline CDR1 reads KGHSH; CDR2 reads LQKENI. The V end was cut by 2 bases, the J end by 2 bases, with 13 bases between. This CDR3 region has 15 residues. The CDR3 sequence: CASSPGAGLTYEQYF. CDR3 sequence (DNA): TGTGCCAGCTCACCAGGGGCCGGGCTAACCTACGAGCAGTACTTC.

The V gene is TRBV5-5, the J gene TRBJ1-5; D perhaps matches TRBD1 (5 bases). The CDR3 extends over 14 amino acids. Trimming removed 2 bases at V and 5 bases at J, with 11 bases between. Germline lookup yields CDR1 SGHKS and CDR2 YYEKEE (reference sequence). In DNA form, the CDR3 reads TGTGCCAGCAGCTTTGGCCAGGGCGATCAGCCCCAGCATTTT. It is translated as CASSFGQGDQPQHF.

This clone was found a few times. This chain links TRBV28 with TRBJ1-2, with D hard to call. Trimming pared 4 bases from V and 4 bases from J, leaving 7 bases between. The CDR3 consists of 12 residues. Per the germline V gene, CDR1 is MDHEN and CDR2 is SYDVKM. Here the CDR3 DNA reads TGTGCCAGCAGTTCGTCCTCCTATGGCTACACCTTC. It codes for CASSSSSYGYTF.

This clone was recorded once. This sequence joins TRBV18 and TRBJ2-7, with 7 bases lining up with TRBD1. V shed 3 bases and J 4 bases; nucleotides not matched to a gene: 12. The CDR3 totals 16 residues. Germline CDR1 reads KGHSH; CDR2 reads LQKENI. CDR3 DNA sequence: TGTGCCAGCTCACCGCAAAAAGGGGGCGCCTCATACGAGCAGTACTTC. The encoded protein is CASSPQKGGASYEQYF.

The gene calls are TRBV28 and TRBJ2-5; 15 bases are shared with TRBD2. Germline loops: CDR1 MDHEN, CDR2 SYDVKM. CDR3 length: 19 residues. The trim removed 4 bases at V and 5 bases at J, leaving 14 bases unmatched. The CDR3 sequence is CASSSPWTSGGAGFETQYF. The CDR3 DNA is TGTGCCAGCAGTTCCCCCTGGACTAGCGGGGGGGCCGGGTTCGAGACCCAGTACTTC.

The chain joins TRBV5-6 to TRBJ1-2; maybe TRBD1 (6 bases). The germline V gene has CDR1 SGHDT and CDR2 YYEEEE. The V gene lost 4 bases and the J gene lost 9 bases, with 13 bases spanning the gap. The CDR3 loop spans 12 amino acids. The CDR3 DNA follows: TGTGCCAGCAGCCCAGGGACACGTCGCTACACCTTC. It specifies CASSPGTRRYTF.